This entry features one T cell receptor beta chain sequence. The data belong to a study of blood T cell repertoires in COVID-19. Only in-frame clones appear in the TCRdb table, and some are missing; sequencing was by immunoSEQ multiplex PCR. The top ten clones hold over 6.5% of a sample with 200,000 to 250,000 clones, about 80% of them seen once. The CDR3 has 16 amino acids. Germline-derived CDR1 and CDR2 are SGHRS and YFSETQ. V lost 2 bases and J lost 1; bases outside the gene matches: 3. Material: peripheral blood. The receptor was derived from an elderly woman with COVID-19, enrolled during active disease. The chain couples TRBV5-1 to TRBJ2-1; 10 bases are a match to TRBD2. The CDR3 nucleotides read TGCGCCAGCAGCTTTTTTAGCGGGAGGTCCTACAATGAGCAGTTCTTC. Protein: CASSFFSGRSYNEQFF.